These T cell receptor beta chains were read from a single sample in a study of T cell changes during pregnancy in multiple sclerosis. Some clones are missing from TCRdb's copy, which holds only in-frame ones; the method was immunoSEQ multiplex PCR. Among tens of thousands of clones, more than 85% were seen once, and the ten largest hold roughly 0.91%. Sequencing was performed on peripheral blood, taken before pregnancy. These receptors came from a female donor with multiple sclerosis, enrolled in a pregnancy study. Each CDR3 is given with its conserved first and last residue. D genes are given only for firm matches. A clone size is listed for some rows: how often the clone was seen (once, few, many), or a class if it is expanded.

size: once
J: TRBJ2-1
D: TRBD2
V: TRBV12-5
DNA: TGTGCTAGTGGTTCCCTGACTAGCGGGGGGCCGGGTGAGCAGTTCTTC
CDR3: CASGSLTSGGPGEQFF

size: -
J: TRBJ2-7
D: TRBD2
V: TRBV7-2
DNA: TGTGCCAGCAGCTTCACTAGCGGGGGATACGAGCAGTACTTC
CDR3: CASSFTSGGYEQYF

size: -
J: TRBJ2-7
D: -
V: TRBV19
DNA: TGTGCCAGTAGTACCCAACACAATAGCCGGTCTCGCGAGCAGTACTTC
CDR3: CASSTQHNSRSREQYF

size: -
J: TRBJ2-7
D: TRBD1
V: TRBV2
DNA: TGTGCCAGCAGTCTCGGGACAGGAAATTCATACGAGCAGTACTTC
CDR3: CASSLGTGNSYEQYF

size: -
J: TRBJ1-2
D: TRBD1
V: TRBV4-2
DNA: TGTGCCAGCAGCCAAGAAGGGACAGGGGGAGGCTATGGCTACACCTTC
CDR3: CASSQEGTGGGYGYTF

size: -
J: TRBJ2-7
D: -
V: TRBV4-1
DNA: TGCGCCAGCAGCCAAGACTGGGCAGGCCAAACCTACGAGCAGTACTTC
CDR3: CASSQDWAGQTYEQYF

size: -
J: TRBJ1-5
D: -
V: TRBV6-6
DNA: TGTGCCAGCATCGACAGATTAAACAATCAGCCCCAGCATTTT
CDR3: CASIDRLNNQPQHF

size: -
J: TRBJ2-7
D: TRBD2
V: TRBV5-1
DNA: TGCGCCAGCAGCTTGGAAGGACTAGCGGGGCCCGACTTC
CDR3: CASSLEGLAGPDF

size: -
J: TRBJ2-7
D: -
V: TRBV5-4
DNA: TGTGCCAGCAGCTTGGACAGGACGGAGCAGTACTTC
CDR3: CASSLDRTEQYF

size: -
J: TRBJ1-1
D: -
V: TRBV6-1
DNA: TGTGCCAGCAGTGAAGGGTGGCAGGGGACTGAAGCTTTCTTT
CDR3: CASSEGWQGTEAFF

size: -
J: TRBJ2-1
D: TRBD2
V: TRBV2
DNA: TGTGCCAGCAGTGAGTCTGCGGGAGTGGGAACCTACAATGAGCAGTTCTTC
CDR3: CASSESAGVGTYNEQFF

size: -
J: TRBJ2-2
D: -
V: TRBV7-9
DNA: TGTGCCAGCAGCCTGAGTCCCGGGACTGGGACCGGGGAGCTGTTTTTT
CDR3: CASSLSPGTGTGELFF

size: -
J: TRBJ2-2
D: -
V: TRBV5-1
DNA: TGCGCCAGCAGCTTTCCAGGGTCCGTGGTCGGCACCGGGGAGCTGTTTTTT
CDR3: CASSFPGSVVGTGELFF

size: -
J: TRBJ2-1
D: TRBD2
V: TRBV5-1
DNA: TGCGCCAGCAGCTTGGCACTAGCGGGGGGCAATGAGCAGTTCTTC
CDR3: CASSLALAGGNEQFF

size: few
J: TRBJ2-1
D: -
V: TRBV7-3
DNA: TGTGCCAGCAGCTTAAAATCCGGGAAGCGGGTCGACAATGAGCAGTTCTTC
CDR3: CASSLKSGKRVDNEQFF

size: -
J: TRBJ1-3
D: -
V: TRBV14
DNA: TGTGCCAGCAGCCCGGGCGGGTCCGCCATATATTTT
CDR3: CASSPGGSAIYF

size: -
J: TRBJ2-3
D: -
V: TRBV29-1
DNA: TGCAGCGTTGGTATGCCGGGTAGCACAGATACGCAGTATTTT
CDR3: CSVGMPGSTDTQYF

size: once
J: TRBJ2-7
D: -
V: TRBV25-1
DNA: TGTGCCAGCAGTTACAGCATTTCCTACGAGCAGTACTTC
CDR3: CASSYSISYEQYF

size: -
J: TRBJ2-7
D: TRBD1
V: TRBV4-2
DNA: TGTGCCAGCAGCCAAGGAGTCGTCGGGGCAGGGGGCGAGTACGAGCAGTACTTC
CDR3: CASSQGVVGAGGEYEQYF

size: once
J: TRBJ2-1
D: TRBD2
V: TRBV12-5
DNA: TGTGCTAGTGGTTTGGTAGTCGGGGGGGCCCAACCGGAGCAGTTCTTC
CDR3: CASGLVVGGAQPEQFF

size: -
J: TRBJ2-7
D: -
V: TRBV7-8
DNA: TGTGCCAGCAGCTTAGCTGACAGGATCTACGAGCAGTACTTC
CDR3: CASSLADRIYEQYF

size: -
J: TRBJ2-1
D: -
V: TRBV7-9
DNA: TGTGCCAGCAGCTTAGCGACTCTCGTCAATGAGCAGTTCTTC
CDR3: CASSLATLVNEQFF

size: -
J: TRBJ2-7
D: -
V: TRBV5-1
DNA: TGCGCCAGCAGCTGGGACCGGGACACCTACGAGCAGTACTTC
CDR3: CASSWDRDTYEQYF

size: -
J: TRBJ1-2
D: TRBD1
V: TRBV5-4
DNA: TGTGCCAGCAGCGCGGGGACAGCCGCCTATGGCTACACCTTC
CDR3: CASSAGTAAYGYTF

size: -
J: TRBJ2-7
D: TRBD1
V: TRBV18
DNA: TGTGCCAGCTCACCTCGGACAGGGGCCTACGAGCAGTACTTC
CDR3: CASSPRTGAYEQYF

size: -
J: TRBJ1-3
D: -
V: TRBV9
DNA: TGTGCCAGCAGCGTAGTGGGGGCGCCTGGAAACACCATATATTTT
CDR3: CASSVVGAPGNTIYF

size: once
J: TRBJ2-7
D: -
V: TRBV11-3
DNA: TGTGCCAGCAGCTTAGGACGGGGTTCCTACGAGCAGTACTTC
CDR3: CASSLGRGSYEQYF

size: -
J: TRBJ2-1
D: TRBD2
V: TRBV29-1
DNA: TGCAGCACTGGACTAGCGGTCTCCCCCTACAATGAGCAGTTCTTC
CDR3: CSTGLAVSPYNEQFF

size: -
J: TRBJ1-2
D: -
V: TRBV27
DNA: TGTGCCAGCAGACCGGACAGCCTAGTAGGGGGCTACACCTTC
CDR3: CASRPDSLVGGYTF

size: -
J: TRBJ2-1
D: TRBD2
V: TRBV13
DNA: TGTGCCAGCAGTCATACCCGGGAGGCCGGCCACAATGAGCAGTTCTTC
CDR3: CASSHTREAGHNEQFF

size: -
J: TRBJ2-5
D: TRBD2
V: TRBV2
DNA: TGTGCCAGCAGGGGTAGCGGGACCCACGGGGAGACCCAGTACTTC
CDR3: CASRGSGTHGETQYF

size: -
J: TRBJ2-7
D: -
V: TRBV28
DNA: TGTGCCAGCAGTGGCCGTCGACAGGATCTCTCCTACGAGCAGTACTTC
CDR3: CASSGRRQDLSYEQYF

size: -
J: TRBJ1-1
D: TRBD1
V: TRBV4-3
DNA: TGCGCCAGCAGCCGCTATGGGGGACAGGGTGAAGCTTTCTTT
CDR3: CASSRYGGQGEAFF

size: -
J: TRBJ2-7
D: -
V: TRBV4-1
DNA: TGCGCCAGCAGCCAATTCTACGACCTAGACAGAATCTACGAGCAGTACTTC
CDR3: CASSQFYDLDRIYEQYF

size: -
J: TRBJ2-4
D: -
V: TRBV10-3
DNA: TGTGCCATCAGGCCTGATGCAGGGTCCCCCAAAAACATTCAGTACTTC
CDR3: CAIRPDAGSPKNIQYF

size: -
J: TRBJ2-1
D: TRBD1
V: TRBV27
DNA: TGTGCCAGCAGTCTCCAGGACAGGCCCTACAATGAGCAGTTCTTC
CDR3: CASSLQDRPYNEQFF

size: -
J: TRBJ1-2
D: TRBD1
V: TRBV7-2
DNA: TGTGCCAGCACCCTTAGGGCCGGGACAGGGAACAACTATGGCTACACCTTC
CDR3: CASTLRAGTGNNYGYTF

size: once
J: TRBJ2-1
D: -
V: TRBV7-2
DNA: TGTGCCAGCAGCCAGGAAGCGGGTGAGCAGTTCTTC
CDR3: CASSQEAGEQFF

size: -
J: TRBJ2-5
D: TRBD1
V: TRBV6-4
DNA: TGTGCCAGATACAGGGGGCGCGGGACCCAGTACTTC
CDR3: CARYRGRGTQYF

size: few
J: TRBJ2-3
D: TRBD1
V: TRBV6-4
DNA: TGTGCCAGCAGTGACAGGGACAGCCCCACAGATACGCAGTATTTT
CDR3: CASSDRDSPTDTQYF

size: -
J: TRBJ2-7
D: TRBD2
V: TRBV6-6
DNA: TGTGCCACCTCTAAGGAGATAGCGGGGGGCGGCTACGAGCAGTACTTC
CDR3: CATSKEIAGGGYEQYF

size: -
J: TRBJ2-7
D: -
V: TRBV19
DNA: TGTGCCAGTAGTATCATCGGCAGGGGAGGGGTCGAGCAGTACTTC
CDR3: CASSIIGRGGVEQYF

size: -
J: TRBJ1-2
D: -
V: TRBV28
DNA: TGTGCCAGCAGACCAGGGAGGAACTATGGCTACACCTTC
CDR3: CASRPGRNYGYTF

size: -
J: TRBJ2-1
D: -
V: TRBV14
DNA: TGTGCCAGCAGCCAAGAGAGGCGGAAGCAGTTCTTC
CDR3: CASSQERRKQFF

size: -
J: TRBJ1-1
D: -
V: TRBV27
DNA: TGTGCCAGCAGTTTGCGCAGACTCACTGAAGCTTTCTTT
CDR3: CASSLRRLTEAFF

size: -
J: TRBJ2-7
D: -
V: TRBV28
DNA: TGTGCCAGCAGACCCGGGGGGACAGGAGCGTCCTACGAGCAGTACTTC
CDR3: CASRPGGTGASYEQYF

size: -
J: TRBJ2-1
D: -
V: TRBV19
DNA: TGTGCCAGTAGAACCATAGGTCGGACTAAGGACAATGAGCAGTTCTTC
CDR3: CASRTIGRTKDNEQFF

size: -
J: TRBJ2-3
D: -
V: TRBV27
DNA: TGTGCCAGCCGTCGGGGGGCAAGCACAGATACGCAGTATTTT
CDR3: CASRRGASTDTQYF

size: -
J: TRBJ2-7
D: TRBD1
V: TRBV5-1
DNA: TGCGCCAGCAGCACGGGGACAGGGGAGAACGAGCAGTACTTC
CDR3: CASSTGTGENEQYF

size: -
J: TRBJ1-1
D: -
V: TRBV10-3
DNA: TGTGCCATCACCCTGGGACAATCCTCCGCTGAAGCTTTCTTT
CDR3: CAITLGQSSAEAFF

size: -
J: TRBJ1-3
D: -
V: TRBV6-1
DNA: TGTGCCAGCAGTGAAGCGGCGAGGCCTGGAAACACCATATATTTT
CDR3: CASSEAARPGNTIYF

size: -
J: TRBJ2-7
D: -
V: TRBV28
DNA: TGTGCCAGCAGTTTTCGAGGAGGGGCTCACGAGCAGTACTTC
CDR3: CASSFRGGAHEQYF

size: -
J: TRBJ2-7
D: TRBD1
V: TRBV5-1
DNA: TGCGCCAGCAGCCGGAGGGACAGGCTTTACGAGCAGTACTTC
CDR3: CASSRRDRLYEQYF

size: -
J: TRBJ2-1
D: -
V: TRBV5-1
DNA: TGCGCCAGCAGCTTGGTACAGGGAAATGAGCAGTTCTTC
CDR3: CASSLVQGNEQFF

size: -
J: TRBJ2-7
D: TRBD2
V: TRBV5-3
DNA: TGTGCCAGAAGCTCTCCGGGACTAGCGACCTACGAGCAGTACTTC
CDR3: CARSSPGLATYEQYF

size: once
J: TRBJ2-6
D: -
V: TRBV5-4
DNA: TGTGCCAGCAACTCCGGGGCTGGGGCCAACGTCCTGACTTTC
CDR3: CASNSGAGANVLTF

size: -
J: TRBJ1-5
D: TRBD1
V: TRBV18
DNA: TGTGCCAGCTCACCCCTCCGAAAGACAGGGGAGGAACAGCCCCAGCATTTT
CDR3: CASSPLRKTGEEQPQHF